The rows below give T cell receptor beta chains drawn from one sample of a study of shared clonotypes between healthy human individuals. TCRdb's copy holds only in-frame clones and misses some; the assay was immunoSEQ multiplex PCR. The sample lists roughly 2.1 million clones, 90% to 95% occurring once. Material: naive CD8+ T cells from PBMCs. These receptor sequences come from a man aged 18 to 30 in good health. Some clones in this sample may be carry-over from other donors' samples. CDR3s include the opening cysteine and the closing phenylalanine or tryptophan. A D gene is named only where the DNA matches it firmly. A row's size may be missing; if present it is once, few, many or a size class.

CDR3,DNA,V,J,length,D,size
CASSLDHGNQPQHF,TGTGCCAGCAGCTTGGACCATGGCAATCAGCCCCAGCATTTT,TRBV5-7,TRBJ1-5,14,-,-
CASRPKREVSYNEQFF,TGTGCCAGCAGACCCAAGCGGGAGGTCTCCTACAATGAGCAGTTCTTC,TRBV27,TRBJ2-1,16,TRBD2,-
CASSDDREAFF,TGTGCCAGCAGCGATGACAGAGAAGCTTTCTTT,TRBV9,TRBJ1-1,11,-,-
CAISERVAGGSGSYEQYF,TGTGCCATCAGTGAGAGGGTAGCGGGAGGGTCGGGGTCCTACGAGCAGTACTTC,TRBV10-3,TRBJ2-7,18,TRBD2,once
CASSVGGKGADTQYF,TGTGCCAGCAGCGTAGGAGGGAAGGGCGCAGATACGCAGTATTTT,TRBV9,TRBJ2-3,15,-,-
CASSLFGPQETQYF,TGTGCCAGCAGCTTATTTGGGCCACAAGAGACCCAGTACTTC,TRBV7-7,TRBJ2-5,14,-,-
CAISDPWAVNQPQHF,TGTGCCATCAGTGACCCGTGGGCCGTCAATCAGCCCCAGCATTTT,TRBV10-3,TRBJ1-5,15,-,-
CASSFKREREETQYF,TGTGCCAGCAGCTTTAAGCGGGAGCGGGAGGAGACCCAGTACTTC,TRBV5-4,TRBJ2-5,15,TRBD2,-
CASSFTGTRYEQYF,TGTGCCAGCAGCTTTACCGGGACTCGATACGAGCAGTACTTC,TRBV5-6,TRBJ2-7,14,-,-
CASRGDRDFNEQFF,TGCGCCAGCAGAGGTGACAGGGACTTCAATGAGCAGTTCTTC,TRBV5-1,TRBJ2-1,14,-,-
CASSLQGGASYEQYF,TGTGCCAGCAGCCTACAGGGAGGAGCGAGCTACGAGCAGTACTTC,TRBV5-6,TRBJ2-7,15,-,-
CASSQVATSTYEQYF,TGCGCCAGCAGCCAAGTTGCGACTAGTACCTACGAGCAGTACTTC,TRBV4-1,TRBJ2-7,15,-,-
CASSGSSGKAQYF,TGTGCCAGCAGCGGGAGTAGCGGGAAAGCGCAGTATTTT,TRBV9,TRBJ2-3,13,TRBD2,-
CAWKITGGALGYTF,TGTGCCTGGAAGATAACAGGGGGGGCCCTTGGCTACACCTTC,TRBV5-4,TRBJ1-2,14,TRBD1,-
CASSLVGFGNEQFF,TGTGCCAGCAGCTTAGTAGGTTTCGGGAATGAGCAGTTCTTC,TRBV11-2,TRBJ2-1,14,-,-
CAISEVFYEQYF,TGTGCCATCAGTGAGGTTTTCTACGAGCAGTACTTC,TRBV10-3,TRBJ2-7,12,-,-
CASSQASSTDTQYF,TGCGCCAGCAGCCAGGCCAGTAGTACAGATACGCAGTATTTT,TRBV4-1,TRBJ2-3,14,-,-
CASSLLHQPQHF,TGTGCCAGCAGCTTACTTCATCAGCCCCAGCATTTT,TRBV7-9,TRBJ1-5,12,-,-
CSALGLGELFF,TGCAGTGCTTTAGGACTGGGGGAGCTGTTTTTT,TRBV20-1,TRBJ2-2,11,-,-
CASSYIGGAYEQYF,TGTGCCAGCAGTTATATCGGTGGAGCCTACGAGCAGTACTTC,TRBV27,TRBJ2-7,14,-,-
CASSLNRTPYRETQYF,TGTGCCAGCAGCTTAAACCGGACGCCGTATAGAGAGACCCAGTACTTC,TRBV7-3,TRBJ2-5,16,-,-
CPEVGTGELFF,TGCCCCGAGGTGGGCACCGGGGAGCTGTTTTTT,TRBV20-1,TRBJ2-2,11,-,-
CASSLGVTPFYGYTF,TGTGCCAGCAGCTTGGGGGTTACACCATTCTATGGCTACACCTTC,TRBV5-4,TRBJ1-2,15,-,-
CASSLVSVHEQFF,TGTGCCAGCAGCTTAGTTTCTGTGCATGAGCAGTTCTTC,TRBV7-9,TRBJ2-1,13,-,-
CASSFHRDRGDYGYTF,TGTGCCAGCAGTTTTCATCGGGACAGGGGTGACTATGGCTACACCTTC,TRBV28,TRBJ1-2,16,TRBD1,once
CASSSAPASIDGYTF,TGTGCCAGCAGCTCTGCCCCAGCTTCTATAGATGGCTACACCTTC,TRBV7-8,TRBJ1-2,15,-,-
CARSLGQGTYNEQFF,TGTGCCAGAAGCTTGGGGCAGGGAACTTACAATGAGCAGTTCTTC,TRBV5-3,TRBJ2-1,15,-,-
CASSPRGTGASEETQYF,TGTGCCAGCAGTCCGAGGGGGACAGGGGCGAGCGAGGAGACCCAGTACTTC,TRBV28,TRBJ2-5,17,TRBD1,-
CASSRKVGQFTEAFF,TGTGCCAGCAGCCGTAAGGTGGGGCAGTTCACTGAAGCTTTCTTT,TRBV7-9,TRBJ1-1,15,-,-
CASSYSSGGETYEQYF,TGTGCCAGCAGTTACTCGAGTGGGGGAGAGACCTACGAGCAGTACTTC,TRBV6-5,TRBJ2-7,16,-,-
CASSYQHDREAFF,TGTGCCAGCAGTTACCAACACGACAGAGAAGCTTTCTTT,TRBV6-5,TRBJ1-1,13,-,-
CASSLIGGLQNTGELFF,TGTGCCAGCAGCTTGATTGGGGGGCTACAGAACACCGGGGAGCTGTTTTTT,TRBV5-6,TRBJ2-2,17,-,-
CASSRAGHSGNTIYF,TGTGCCAGCAGCCGGGCAGGGCACTCTGGAAACACCATATATTTT,TRBV14,TRBJ1-3,15,-,-
CASTEGGRRETQYF,TGTGCCAGCACAGAGGGGGGGCGCAGAGAGACCCAGTACTTC,TRBV7-8,TRBJ2-5,14,-,-
CASRAPGRSSYEQYF,TGTGCCAGCAGGGCCCCGGGACGTTCCTCCTACGAGCAGTACTTC,TRBV28,TRBJ2-7,15,-,once
CASSFTAGLGNTGELFF,TGTGCCAGCAGTTTTACTGCGGGACTAGGGAACACCGGGGAGCTGTTTTTT,TRBV28,TRBJ2-2,17,TRBD2,-